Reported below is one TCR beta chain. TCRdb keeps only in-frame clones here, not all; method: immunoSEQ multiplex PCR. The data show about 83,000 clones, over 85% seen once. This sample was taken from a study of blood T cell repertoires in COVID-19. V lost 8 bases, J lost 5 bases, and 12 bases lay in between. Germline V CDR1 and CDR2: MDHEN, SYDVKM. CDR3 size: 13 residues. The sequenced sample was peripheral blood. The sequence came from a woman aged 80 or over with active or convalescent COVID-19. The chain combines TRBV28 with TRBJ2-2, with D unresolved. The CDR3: CASRVVGTGELFF. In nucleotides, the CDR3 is TGTGCCAGCCGGGTAGTGGGTACCGGGGAGCTGTTTTTT.